This T cell receptor (beta chain) is from a study of CD8 T cells in ankylosing spondylitis. This clonotype was counted between two and nine times. Its target is unknown. Quantitative molecular-barcoded 5'-RACE generated the TCR beta libraries. TCRdb independently ran MiXCR on the 5' RACE reads; one entry per CDR3 protein. The table lists about 30,000 distinct CDR3 sequences, 12% to 15% of them singletons, with 36% in the top ten. Trimming pared 3 bases from V and 6 bases from J, leaving 20 bases between. CDR3 size: 15 residues. Germline CDR1 DFQATT, CDR2 SNEGSKA (reference sequence). General study points: There was reportedly significant enrichment of clones that were disease-linked in matched ankylosing spondylitis synovial fluid. Earlier studies detected some motif variants in reactive arthritis synovial fluid and blood. What appeared characteristic of ankylosing spondylitis blood was a TCR beta motif of fewer than ten highly homologous variants.

The sequence was collected from a male donor with ankylosing spondylitis or in good health (not recorded which). V usage is TRBV20-1 and J usage is TRBJ1-1; D perhaps matches TRBD1 (6 bases). Sequencing input: blood. Here the CDR3 reads CSASKYAGEEAEAFF. The CDR3 DNA reads as TGCAGTGCTAGCAAATATGCAGGGGAGGAAGCTGAAGCTTTCTTT.